The T cell receptor (beta chain) described here comes from a study of T cells in women clearing cervical HPV infection. Looking at the study overall: Only a few women had HLA typing results available.

Dot-blot hybridization genotyped cervical HPV amplified with MY09/MY11 PCR. Note on this clone: Its specificity is unknown. The missing CDR3 end, 3 residues past where the read stops, is filled in from the germline J gene.

TCRdb keeps only in-frame clones here, not all; method: immunoSEQ multiplex PCR. Across about 17,000 clones, the top ten clones capture around 10% of the sample. Study observations and caveats: T-cell numbers per sample were unknown and may explain richness differences.

Germline CDR1 is MRHNA and CDR2 is SNTAGT. The CDR3 runs to 15 residues. V was pared by 1 base and J by 6 bases, with 5 bases of the junction left unmatched. The specimen sequenced was blood buffy coat. The chain carries TRBV6-4 and TRBJ2-1; 8 nucleotides agree with TRBD1. This sequence originates from a woman aged 18-69 years with a cervical HPV16 infection that either progressed to CIN3+ or cleared (not recorded which). CDR3 region: CASSDYGTGINEQFF. Partial CDR3 DNA: TGTGCCAGCAGTGACTACGGGACAGGAATCAATGAG.